Listed below are T cell receptor beta chains from one sample, sequenced in a study of cytomegalovirus exposure and HLA in healthy donors. TCRdb's table, derived via immunoSEQ multiplex PCR, lists solely in-frame clones and lacks some. The sample contains about 180,000 clones, 85% of which appear only once. The sequenced sample consisted of PBMCs. The receptor source for this set is a man younger than 35 in good health and CMV-seropositive. Each CDR3 is given without its conserved first and last residue.

J: TRBJ2-7
V: TRBV5-1
CDR3: ASGTTYEQY

J: TRBJ1-2
V: TRBV5-1
CDR3: ASSLETGGYT

J: TRBJ1-6
V: TRBV15
CDR3: ATSRDSTVHNLH

J: TRBJ2-7
V: TRBV6-5
CDR3: ASSLGTTYEQY

J: TRBJ2-7
V: TRBV18
CDR3: ASSPRTGSEQY

J: TRBJ2-4
V: TRBV25-1
CDR3: ASSPPGGDSLAKNIQY

J: TRBJ1-6
V: TRBV28
CDR3: ASNAGTGGSSPLH

J: TRBJ1-2
V: TRBV28
CDR3: ASRTGGEGNYGYT

J: TRBJ2-3
V: TRBV13
CDR3: ASSPSGVRDTQY

J: TRBJ1-1
V: TRBV27
CDR3: ASSFDSLNTEAF

J: TRBJ2-5
V: TRBV27
CDR3: ASSLSGVETQY

J: TRBJ2-1
V: TRBV28
CDR3: ASIPTSGRGNNNEQF

J: TRBJ2-1
V: TRBV11-2
CDR3: ASSLNFMGGWGLNEQF

J: TRBJ2-1
V: TRBV19
CDR3: ASSLGLGNEQF

J: TRBJ2-3
V: TRBV6-5
CDR3: AIWDRATDTQY

J: TRBJ1-5
V: TRBV2
CDR3: ASRAPDGGLLQPQH

J: TRBJ1-2
V: TRBV28
CDR3: ASRDPTGGASYGYT

J: TRBJ2-7
V: TRBV7-9
CDR3: ASSDTPGQEYEQY

J: TRBJ2-1
V: TRBV5-8
CDR3: ATQGRGGNEQF

J: TRBJ2-7
V: TRBV9
CDR3: ASSVAGTRTYEQY

J: TRBJ2-7
V: TRBV20-1
CDR3: SARLAYEQY

J: TRBJ2-7
V: TRBV30
CDR3: ACSPGQGSPYEQY

J: TRBJ1-2
V: TRBV4-1
CDR3: ASSPRTGGYT

J: TRBJ2-1
V: TRBV7-8
CDR3: ASSLGGLAGFNEQF

J: TRBJ2-7
V: TRBV9
CDR3: ASSVSGQGSYEQY

J: TRBJ2-2
V: TRBV7-6
CDR3: ASSLGLAGGPRNTGELF

J: TRBJ2-3
V: TRBV7-3
CDR3: ASSSQASTDTQY

J: TRBJ2-5
V: TRBV6-1
CDR3: ASSETPLLAGGVETQY

J: TRBJ1-2
V: TRBV6-1
CDR3: ASIIGTANYGYT

J: TRBJ2-3
V: TRBV29-1
CDR3: SAAGTSGINGDTQY

J: TRBJ1-2
V: TRBV18
CDR3: ASSPSTYYGYT

J: TRBJ2-6
V: TRBV19
CDR3: ASSTIDSGANVLT

J: TRBJ2-6
V: TRBV9
CDR3: ASSEITGAGANVLT